A selection of T cell receptor beta chains follows, all from one sample in a study of T cell responses to AZD1222 COVID-19 vaccine. Repertoires were generated with immunoSEQ multiplex PCR, while TCRdb's copy carries only in-frame clones and drops some. The sample lists 95,000 to 150,000 clones; more than 80% were seen once. The specimen comprised peripheral blood, sampled 28 days after the second AZD1222 dose. Receptors originate from an adult who received the AZD1222 COVID-19 vaccine. Both conserved end residues are trimmed from each CDR3. The order of the fields is CDR3 length, J gene, V gene, CDR3 protein.

len: 12; j_gene: TRBJ1-2; v_gene: TRBV19; CDR3aa: ASSRETGRDGYT
len: 15; j_gene: TRBJ1-1; v_gene: TRBV6-2/TRBV6-3; CDR3aa: ASSYFNGPLMNTEAF
len: 13; j_gene: TRBJ2-5; v_gene: TRBV5-1; CDR3aa: ASSLGAGPAETQY
len: 12; j_gene: TRBJ2-1; v_gene: TRBV30; CDR3aa: AWSATSTYNEQF
len: 16; j_gene: TRBJ1-1; v_gene: TRBV19; CDR3aa: ASSSQGSSRNMNTEAF
len: 11; j_gene: TRBJ2-3; v_gene: TRBV19; CDR3aa: ASSGGRLNTQY
len: 14; j_gene: TRBJ2-7; v_gene: TRBV24-1; CDR3aa: ATSDPGLAGEGLQY
len: 16; j_gene: TRBJ1-4; v_gene: TRBV7-9; CDR3aa: ASSLWGQGLVTNEKLF
len: 11; j_gene: TRBJ1-2; v_gene: TRBV6-5; CDR3aa: ASSPTDNYGYT
len: 14; j_gene: TRBJ2-1; v_gene: TRBV4-2; CDR3aa: ASSQDLLSSYNEQF
len: 9; j_gene: TRBJ1-2; v_gene: TRBV28; CDR3aa: AIVTTQGYT
len: 11; j_gene: TRBJ2-1; v_gene: TRBV27; CDR3aa: ASSFPGLSEQF
len: 13; j_gene: TRBJ1-3; v_gene: TRBV27; CDR3aa: ASSRTTGSGNTIY
len: 12; j_gene: TRBJ2-7; v_gene: TRBV28; CDR3aa: ASSFPGQHYEQY
len: 13; j_gene: TRBJ2-1; v_gene: TRBV3-1/TRBV3-2; CDR3aa: ASSNRAGVDNEQF
len: 12; j_gene: TRBJ1-1; v_gene: TRBV30; CDR3aa: AWKAGGGNTEAF
len: 10; j_gene: TRBJ2-5; v_gene: TRBV29-1; CDR3aa: SSTSTGETQY
len: 11; j_gene: TRBJ2-5; v_gene: TRBV7-2; CDR3aa: ASSLEWQETQY
len: 15; j_gene: TRBJ1-5; v_gene: TRBV3-1/TRBV3-2; CDR3aa: ASSQGGDHFGNQPQH
len: 9; j_gene: TRBJ2-5; v_gene: TRBV20-1; CDR3aa: SARFMETQY
len: 13; j_gene: TRBJ1-5; v_gene: TRBV19; CDR3aa: ASSLDSFSNQPQH
len: 12; j_gene: TRBJ1-3; v_gene: TRBV5-1; CDR3aa: ASSPGTEGNTIY
len: 10; j_gene: TRBJ1-1; v_gene: TRBV3-1/TRBV3-2; CDR3aa: ASSHRTGGAF
len: 12; j_gene: TRBJ2-5; v_gene: TRBV7-2; CDR3aa: ASSDRTSPGTQY
len: 14; j_gene: TRBJ1-5; v_gene: TRBV6-4; CDR3aa: ASSDATENSNQPQH
len: 14; j_gene: TRBJ2-7; v_gene: TRBV18; CDR3aa: ASSPLSGQGTYEQY
len: 12; j_gene: TRBJ1-2; v_gene: TRBV3-1/TRBV3-2; CDR3aa: ASSQGQGGYGYT
len: 14; j_gene: TRBJ1-1; v_gene: TRBV9; CDR3aa: ASSVGNSRWNTEAF
len: 14; j_gene: TRBJ1-6; v_gene: TRBV5-1; CDR3aa: ASSPKTGEKKSPLH
len: 12; j_gene: TRBJ2-5; v_gene: TRBV11-2; CDR3aa: ASSTWTEQETQY
len: 13; j_gene: TRBJ2-1; v_gene: TRBV7-8; CDR3aa: ASSQPGQGYNEQF
len: 14; j_gene: TRBJ1-6; v_gene: TRBV12-1; CDR3aa: ASCTPRGTYNSPLH
len: 10; j_gene: TRBJ1-4; v_gene: TRBV3-1/TRBV3-2; CDR3aa: ASSRRVEKLF
len: 14; j_gene: TRBJ2-7; v_gene: TRBV5-6; CDR3aa: ASSPIDRDWTYEQY
len: 11; j_gene: TRBJ1-4; v_gene: TRBV23-1; CDR3aa: ASSCGTVEKLF
len: 13; j_gene: TRBJ1-1; v_gene: TRBV7-6; CDR3aa: ASSLAVTGNTEAF
len: 12; j_gene: TRBJ1-1; v_gene: TRBV3-1/TRBV3-2; CDR3aa: ASSPPGESTEAF
len: 12; j_gene: TRBJ2-1; v_gene: TRBV6-5; CDR3aa: ASSSPGQDNEQF
len: 12; j_gene: TRBJ2-7; v_gene: TRBV6-5; CDR3aa: ASSPPGQGYEQY
len: 13; j_gene: TRBJ1-3; v_gene: TRBV6-5; CDR3aa: ASSYSRTSGNTIY
len: 12; j_gene: TRBJ2-7; v_gene: TRBV19; CDR3aa: ASRRRGFDYEQY
len: 12; j_gene: TRBJ2-1; v_gene: TRBV7-8; CDR3aa: ASSLVSGGNEQF
len: 13; j_gene: TRBJ1-2; v_gene: TRBV6-5; CDR3aa: ASKWTGVMRYGYT
len: 12; j_gene: TRBJ1-5; v_gene: TRBV18; CDR3aa: ASSPADGHQPQH
len: 13; j_gene: TRBJ2-5; v_gene: TRBV6-5; CDR3aa: ASSRTGGLWETQY
len: 14; j_gene: TRBJ1-5; v_gene: TRBV2; CDR3aa: ASLYSTGVPSQPQH
len: 17; j_gene: TRBJ1-6; v_gene: TRBV6-2/TRBV6-3; CDR3aa: ASSKRPGPTSSYNSPLH
len: 12; j_gene: TRBJ1-1; v_gene: TRBV7-2; CDR3aa: ASSLDRGNTEAF
len: 14; j_gene: TRBJ1-3; v_gene: TRBV9; CDR3aa: ASSAPTVGAGNTIY
len: 15; j_gene: TRBJ2-7; v_gene: TRBV2; CDR3aa: ASTPGWDRASSYEQY
len: 13; j_gene: TRBJ2-3; v_gene: TRBV11-3; CDR3aa: ASSEGLGVTDTQY
len: 15; j_gene: TRBJ1-3; v_gene: TRBV5-5; CDR3aa: ASSLEPPGVFGNTIY
len: 13; j_gene: TRBJ2-1; v_gene: TRBV18; CDR3aa: ASSSGLAGANEQF
len: 13; j_gene: TRBJ1-3; v_gene: TRBV27; CDR3aa: ASSLKATSGNTIY
len: 14; j_gene: TRBJ1-4; v_gene: TRBV4-1; CDR3aa: ASSPLQTGRREKLF
len: 13; j_gene: TRBJ1-1; v_gene: TRBV5-1; CDR3aa: ASRFGTPGNTEAF
len: 9; j_gene: TRBJ1-4; v_gene: TRBV19; CDR3aa: ASQQGGRLF
len: 14; j_gene: TRBJ2-6; v_gene: TRBV9; CDR3aa: ASSIRVTSGANVLT
len: 10; j_gene: TRBJ1-2; v_gene: TRBV6-5; CDR3aa: ASRNDRDGYT
len: 12; j_gene: TRBJ1-1; v_gene: TRBV6-5; CDR3aa: ASILRRGGTEAF